This T cell receptor (beta chain) was captured by sequencing in a study of T cells in Graves' hyperthyroidism and ophthalmopathy (dated by TCRdb to the late 2010s). In terms of the full investigation: Peripheral blood samples were taken at initial diagnosis, before any treatment was given. To identify distinguishing TCR V-J signatures, a discovery cohort of 95 to 100 patients was used, comprising some 43 with Graves' ophthalmopathy and around 57 with stable Graves' hyperthyroidism. An independent validation cohort of under 20 hyperthyroidism patients and 17 patients who later progressed to ophthalmopathy tested prospective prediction of ophthalmopathy. The 80 to 100 discovery patients were randomly divided into training and test sets at a 7:3 ratio. The study also compared thyroid tissue and blood T-cell repertoires from a handful of Graves' hyperthyroidism patients. Following sampling, methimazole starting at 30 mg daily was given to hyperthyroidism patients, and high-dose intravenous methylprednisolone was given to ophthalmopathy patients. TCR Vbeta CDR3 sequencing of fewer than 150 peripheral blood samples (over 40 ophthalmopathy, roughly 72 hyperthyroidism and approximately 17 progressor patients) is reported in the paper.

Moderately to severely active disease, a Clinical Activity Score of at least 3, a NOSPECS grade of at least 4, and a duration under 3 months were present in ophthalmopathy patients. Patients with uncontrolled infections, other autoimmune diseases, pregnancy or lactation were excluded. Diagnoses relied on clinical symptoms, serum thyroxine and TRAb, thyroid ultrasound and orbital computed tomography. PBMCs were isolated from roughly 10 ml of fresh peripheral blood by Ficoll-Paque density gradient centrifugation. Trizol reagent was used to extract total RNA, and RNA quality was then checked on an Agilent 2100 Bioanalyzer. TCR beta CDR3 regions were amplified from RNA transcripts. A first-round RT-PCR of the TCR CDR3 used the HTBI primer set with the Qiagen OneStep RT-PCR kit. Libraries were constructed in a second round of multiplex PCR, after which size selection and purification were performed. Libraries were sequenced paired-end with 100 bp reads on an Illumina HiSeq2000. Regarding the original processing steps: SOAPnuke was used to process the raw data, removing reads that contained adapters or uncalled bases, had a mean Phred below 15, or lacked an exact match to the constant primer or identifier. High-quality paired reads were merged with COPE v1.2.5, and unique nucleotide sequences were defined as clonotypes. MiTCR v1.1 was used to align the clonotypes against IMGT TRBV, TRBD and TRBJ reference segments. Analysis was restricted to V-J combinations with a frequency above 0.0001, which covered 99.2% of repertoires. A TCS score was defined as the ratio of F50 (clonal expansion) to E x V (chaos), with BLOSUM62-based TCRdist applied between CDR3 peptides within each V-J. Welch's t-statistics and random forest reduced around 550 V-J features to roughly 13, which were used in a naive Bayes classifier (R e1071). In TCRdb, the public reads were trimmed at Q25 with fastp and aligned with MiXCR, with productive beta chains retained. CDR3 protein sequences are deduplicated, and each keeps its most common genes and DNA. In this record, the V and J calls reflect TCRdb's handling and not the investigators' own analysis. The sample includes 500,000 to 550,000 distinct CDR3 sequences, with 15% to 20% observed a single time. Roughly 50% of the sample comes from the top ten.

Ten or more counts support this clonotype. Its antigen is currently not known. Qualities for individual bases were not recorded, and no much larger clone is one base off. Overall results and qualifications from the work: A 13 V-J signature model separated ophthalmopathy from stable hyperthyroidism, with approximately 86% sensitivity and about 81% specificity in cross-validation and 80%/75% in testing. No statistical method was used to fix the sample size in advance, and group allocation was not hidden from the investigators. Most expanded thyroid clonotypes (frequency above 0.001) were also detected in blood, a finding suggesting that blood repertoires may reflect thyroid immune responses. In validation, the model predicted progression to ophthalmopathy with around 71% sensitivity and approximately 78% specificity, a median of about 6 months before onset.

Sequencing was performed on blood. This clonotype originated in a man aged 40-55 years with Graves' ophthalmopathy.

The nucleotide sequence reads TGTGCCAGCAGTTTACTAGCGGGAGCATACAATGAGCAGTTCTTC. Its product reads: CASSLLAGAYNEQFF. The rearranged segments are TRBV28 and TRBJ2-1; the central 10 bases match TRBD2. Measured from the cysteine to the phenylalanine, the CDR3 is 15 residues long. Just the 45-base CDR3 DNA is kept, in frame starting at base 1. The junction shows trimming of 2 bases on V and 4 bases on J, and the gene matches do not reach 2 bases of it. From the germline V gene, CDR1 is MDHEN and CDR2 is SYDVKM.